Each of the 25 T cell receptor beta chains below was sequenced from the same sample in a study of CD8 T cells in ankylosing spondylitis. TCRdb recomputed calls from the 5' RACE reads with MiXCR, one row per CDR3 protein. This sample has about 800,000 distinct CDR3 sequences, with about 11% found just once. Findings and limits, study-wide: Eight or nine highly homologous variants formed a TCR beta motif that appeared characteristic of ankylosing spondylitis blood.

Their recognized antigens are unknown. The material sequenced was blood, either unsorted or a sorted T cell fraction (not recorded which). The source of these receptors is a male donor with ankylosing spondylitis.

For this clonotype: An end of the junction does not agree with germline; a read error may underlie this. The chain is built from TRBV20-1 and TRBJ1-2; D unresolved. Per the germline V gene, CDR1 is DFQATT and CDR2 is SNEGSKA (reference sequence). This CDR3 contains 13 residues. CDR3 coding DNA: TGCAGTGCGAGAGACATTACCAACTATGGCTACACCTTC. Amino acid sequence: CSARDITNYGYTF.

This clonotype was counted between two and nine times. The genes are TRBV10-3 and TRBJ1-5; tentatively, D is TRBD1 (5 bases). This CDR3 comprises 14 residues. V was clipped by 5 bases and J by 1 base, with 9 bases between them. The germline V gene has CDR1 ENHRY and CDR2 SYGVKD. CDR3 region: CAISPWDSNQPQHF. CDR3 in DNA: TGTGCCATCAGTCCCTGGGACAGCAATCAGCCCCAGCATTTT.

This clonotype was counted between two and nine times. This chain uses TRBV5-1 with TRBJ1-1; maybe TRBD1 (5 bases). The CDR3 runs to 14 residues. The V and J ends lost 4 bases and 2 bases respectively, with 12 bases between them. Germline V lookup: CDR1 SGHRS, CDR2 YFSETQ. The CDR3 here is CASSHQTANTEAFF. CDR3 nucleotide sequence: TGCGCCAGCAGCCATCAGACAGCTAACACTGAAGCTTTCTTT.

This chain links TRBV29-1 with TRBJ2-1; D might be TRBD2 (6 bases). Germline values: CDR1 SQVTM, CDR2 ANQGSEA. Between the trimmed V and J ends, which lost 6 bases and 9 bases, there was a span of 18 bases. The CDR3 has 13 residues. In DNA form, the CDR3 reads TGCAGCGTCCAAGGACTAAGCGGACCTGAGCAGTTCTTC. It codes for CSVQGLSGPEQFF.

This clonotype came up many times. V usage is TRBV29-1 and J usage is TRBJ2-3, with 8 bases matching TRBD1. Germline CDR1 is SQVTM and CDR2 is ANQGSEA. The CDR3 covers 14 residues. V was clipped by 4 bases and J by 3 bases; unmatched bases: 6. CDR3 amino acids: CSVAIGQGTDTQYF. The CDR3 DNA reads as TGCAGCGTTGCTATAGGACAGGGTACAGATACGCAGTATTTT.

This clonotype turned up a few times. The chain carries TRBV5-1 and TRBJ2-3; 8 bases line up with TRBD2. This CDR3 comprises 14 residues. Germline CDR1 is SGHRS and CDR2 is YFSETQ. V trimming: 4 bases; J trimming: 8 bases; junction bases outside the gene matches: 9. CDR3 coding DNA: TGCGCCAGCAGCCCGGCAGCGGGGGCCTCTACGCAGTATTTT. Its translation is CASSPAAGASTQYF.

V and J are TRBV11-2 and TRBJ1-1, with 9 bases identical to TRBD1. Germline values: CDR1 SGHAT, CDR2 FQNNGV. The CDR3 runs to 18 residues. J was trimmed by 1 base and V by 5 bases; bases with no gene match: 14. Here the CDR3 DNA reads TGTGCCAGCAGCCCCAGGGGGACAGGGAGAAAGGGGAACACTGAAGCTTTCTTT. Its protein product is CASSPRGTGRKGNTEAFF.

This chain links TRBV11-2 with TRBJ1-1; D might be TRBD1 (5 bases). The germline V and J ends were trimmed by 8 bases and 1 base, with 11 bases remaining between them. The CDR3 is made up of 13 amino acids. In germline, CDR1 is SGHAT, CDR2 FQNNGV. CDR3 sequence: CASGGGPNTEAFF. The CDR3, as DNA: TGTGCCAGCGGGGGTGGGCCGAACACTGAAGCTTTCTTT.

This clonotype was counted only a few times. This chain uses TRBV7-2 with TRBJ2-7; TRBD1 matches 7 bases. The CDR3 is made up of 15 amino acids. Germline V lookup: CDR1 SGHTA, CDR2 FQGNSA. Trimming took 5 bases from V and 4 from J; bases not matched to a gene: 11. CDR3 DNA sequence: TGTGCCAGCAGCATTTCGGGACAGAACTCTTACGAGCAGTACTTC. Its translation is CASSISGQNSYEQYF.

This clonotype was recorded a few times. The chain is built from TRBV12-3 or TRBV12-4 and TRBJ1-1, with D possibly being TRBD1 (5 bases). Between the trimmed V and J ends, which lost 2 bases and 1 base, there was a span of 17 bases. CDR3 length: 17 amino acids. CDR3 sequence: CASSLRGLRRSNTEAFF. The CDR3 DNA sequence: TGTGCCAGCAGTTTAAGGGGTTTACGGCGGTCGAACACTGAAGCTTTCTTT.

The V and J genes are TRBV29-1 and TRBJ2-3; 9 nucleotides agree with TRBD2. In germline, CDR1 is SQVTM, CDR2 ANQGSEA. Trimming removed 4 bases from V and 2 bases from J; junction bases left unmatched: 10. CDR3 length: 16 amino acids. The CDR3 reads CSVVLLAGLYTDTQYF. The CDR3 bases are TGCAGCGTTGTCCTGCTAGCGGGATTGTACACAGATACGCAGTATTTT.

Only a few counts were recorded for this clonotype. The V gene is TRBV29-1, the J gene TRBJ2-1, with TRBD2 matching over 7 bases. Germline trimming cut 4 bases from V and 0 bases from J; bases unmatched to any gene: 9. The CDR3 runs to 16 residues. The germline V gene has CDR1 SQVTM and CDR2 ANQGSEA. The DNA of the CDR3 is TGCAGCGTTGGAGTTGAGGGAGGGAGCTCCTACAATGAGCAGTTCTTC. Residues: CSVGVEGGSSYNEQFF.

This clonotype was detected only a few times. The chain uses TRBV20-1 and TRBJ2-3, with 9 bases matching TRBD1. The CDR3 spans 14 residues. Losses at the gene ends were 5 bases for V and 1 base for J; bases not matched to a gene: 4. Germline CDR1 and CDR2: DFQATT and SNEGSKA (reference sequence). This CDR3 is CSALRDRGTDTQYF. CDR3 DNA: TGCAGTGCTCTCCGGGACAGGGGCACAGATACGCAGTATTTT.

This clonotype has only a few counts. This chain connects TRBV7-9 to TRBJ1-4, with D unresolved. V lost 1 base, J lost 2 bases, and 8 bases lay in between. Germline CDR1 reads SEHNR; CDR2 reads FQNEAQ (reference sequence). The length of the CDR3 is 15 residues. Here the CDR3 DNA reads TGTGCCAGCAGCTTAGAATCTTGGACTAATGAAAAACTGTTTTTT. Encoded protein: CASSLESWTNEKLFF.

The rearrangement uses TRBV6-5 and TRBJ2-1; D not resolved. V lost 2 bases and J 5 bases, leaving 16 bases between the germline ends. The CDR3 contains 16 residues. CDR1 MNHEY and CDR2 SVGAGI come from the germline V gene. Here the CDR3 reads CASSYQLGTNDNEQFF. The CDR3 coding sequence is TGTGCCAGCAGTTACCAACTGGGAACAAACGACAATGAGCAGTTCTTC.

This clonotype showed up many times. The V and J genes are TRBV7-9 and TRBJ2-1; 8 bases are shared with TRBD2. V shed 5 bases and J 11 bases; nucleotides not matched to a gene: 2. This CDR3 region has 11 residues. Looked up from germline, CDR1 is SEHNR and CDR2 is FQNEAQ (reference sequence). The CDR3 sequence is CASSDSGKQFF. CDR3 nucleotide sequence: TGTGCCAGCAGCGATAGCGGGAAGCAGTTCTTC.

The V gene is TRBV7-9, the J gene TRBJ1-1; D is perhaps TRBD1 (5 bases). Germline V gene sequence: CDR1 SEHNR, CDR2 FQNEAQ (reference sequence). V dropped 1 base and J dropped 8 bases, with 11 bases sitting between them. CDR3 length: 13 amino acids. The CDR3: CASSLEGKYEAFF. The CDR3 DNA reads as TGTGCCAGCAGCTTAGAGGGGAAATACGAAGCTTTCTTT.

The chain combines TRBV18 with TRBJ1-4; D uncertain. Trimming left V 2 bases short and J 7 bases short, with 8 bases between. The CDR3 is 13 residues long. Germline V gene data show CDR1 as KGHSH and CDR2 as LQKENI. This CDR3 reads CASSPAGPEKLFF. The CDR3 DNA follows: TGTGCCAGCTCACCAGCAGGTCCTGAAAAACTGTTTTTT.

This clonotype was observed a handful of times. In DNA, the CDR3 is TGTGCCAGCAGCACCTACAGGGGGCGGGCCGGGGAGCTGTTTTTT. It encodes CASSTYRGRAGELFF. The chain employs TRBV7-6 and TRBJ2-2; 9 positions agree with TRBD1. The CDR3 loop spans 15 amino acids. V gave up 5 bases and J gave up 6 bases; unmatched junction bases: 7. Germline V gene sequence: CDR1 SGHVS, CDR2 FNYEAQ.

This chain uses TRBV6-2 or TRBV6-3 with TRBJ1-1; no clear D. This CDR3 contains 15 residues. Per germline, CDR1 MNHEY and CDR2 SVGEGT. V was pared by 6 bases and J by 3 bases, with 17 bases between. CDR3 loop: CASSPRGVYYTEAFF. CDR3 bases: TGTGCCAGCAGCCCCCGTGGCGTCTACTACACTGAAGCTTTCTTT.

This clonotype occurred once. The V and J genes are TRBV6-2 or TRBV6-3 and TRBJ2-1; D assignment may be TRBD1 or TRBD2 (6 bases each). V gave up 5 bases and J gave up 12 bases, with 17 bases separating them. CDR1 and CDR2 (germline): MNHEY, SVGEGT. This CDR3 is built from 13 residues. The CDR3 region has the DNA TGTGCCAGCAGTCTGGGAGGAGGGGGGTGGCAGTTCTTC. Encoded protein: CASSLGGGGWQFF.

This clonotype occurred many times. V usage is TRBV29-1 and J usage is TRBJ2-2; 7 bases fit TRBD1. The junction had 5 bases not matched to a gene; V was cut back by 6 bases and J by 4 bases. The CDR3 is 13 amino acids. Germline loops: CDR1 SQVTM, CDR2 ANQGSEA. Written as DNA, the CDR3 is TGCAGCGTCAGACAGGGTACCACCGGGGAGCTGTTTTTT. It encodes CSVRQGTTGELFF.

This clonotype came up many times. This sequence joins TRBV5-1 and TRBJ2-1; 16 bases fit TRBD2. Looked up from germline, CDR1 is SGHRS and CDR2 is YFSETQ. J was trimmed by 0 bases and V by 4 bases; bases with no gene match: 13. CDR3 size: 21 residues. The CDR3 coding sequence is TGCGCCAGCAGCCACCCGGGGACTAGCGGGAGGGAACGAAGCTCCTACAATGAGCAGTTCTTC. It codes for CASSHPGTSGRERSSYNEQFF.

This chain joins TRBV7-2 and TRBJ1-6, with TRBD1 matching 11 bases. Unmatched junction bases numbered 9, after V lost 4 bases and J lost 10 bases. This CDR3 is built from 16 residues. Germline-derived CDR1 and CDR2 are SGHTA and FQGNSA. For the CDR3, the DNA is TGTGCCAGCAGCTATAGGACAGGGGGCGCAGGCTCACCCCTCCACTTT. It specifies CASSYRTGGAGSPLHF.

In DNA, the CDR3 is TGTGCCAGCACCATTAGAACAGGGGGCAGCGGGGAGCTGTTTTTT. It is translated as CASTIRTGGSGELFF. The genes are TRBV12-3 or TRBV12-4 and TRBJ2-2; 9 nucleotides line up with TRBD1. The trim removed 7 bases at V and 7 bases at J, leaving 10 bases unmatched. This CDR3 comprises 15 residues.